A selection of T cell receptor beta chains follows, all from one sample in a study of blood T cell repertoires in COVID-19. The protocol was immunoSEQ multiplex PCR, while the TCRdb copy is restricted to in-frame clones and leaves out a portion. The table has under 400,000 clones, roughly 89% seen once; the top ten hold 6.5% to 7%. Specimen: peripheral blood. The receptors were gathered from a man between 18 and 35 years old with active or convalescent COVID-19. Each CDR3 is given with its conserved first and last residue. The order of the fields is D gene, V gene, clone size, J gene, CDR3 DNA, CDR3 protein. D genes are given only for firm matches. Clone size is not always given. Where it is, it says once, few, many or a class for expanded clones.

D: TRBD2
V: TRBV28
size: -
J: TRBJ2-3
DNA: TGTGCCAGCTCGACCATAGCGGGGGGGGTCCCAGATACGCAGTATTTT
CDR3: CASSTIAGGVPDTQYF

D: -
V: TRBV4-3
size: few
J: TRBJ1-1
DNA: TGCGCCAGCAGCCAAGGAGGGTTCACTGAAGCTTTCTTT
CDR3: CASSQGGFTEAFF

D: -
V: TRBV4-3
size: -
J: TRBJ2-1
DNA: TGCGCCAGCAGCCAAGATTCGGGGTTCTACAATGAGCAGTTCTTC
CDR3: CASSQDSGFYNEQFF

D: -
V: TRBV25-1
size: once
J: TRBJ1-1
DNA: TGTGCCAGCAGTGAATCAGGTGAGAACACTGAAGCTTTCTTT
CDR3: CASSESGENTEAFF

D: TRBD1
V: TRBV5-1
size: -
J: TRBJ1-1
DNA: TGCGCCAGCAGCTTGGAAGGGGGCGCCACTGAAGCTTTCTTT
CDR3: CASSLEGGATEAFF

D: -
V: TRBV3-1/TRBV3-2
size: -
J: TRBJ1-5
DNA: TGTGCCAGCAGCCCGTGGTCGGGTAGTAGCAATCAGCCCCAGCATTTT
CDR3: CASSPWSGSSNQPQHF

D: TRBD2
V: TRBV7-8
size: -
J: TRBJ2-5
DNA: TGTGCCAGCAGCCTACTAGCGGGAGAGACCCAGTACTTC
CDR3: CASSLLAGETQYF

D: -
V: TRBV7-2
size: -
J: TRBJ1-1
DNA: TGTGCCAGCAACTTATTGGGGCCGTCATATCTCAACACTGAAGCTTTCTTT
CDR3: CASNLLGPSYLNTEAFF

D: -
V: TRBV10-3
size: -
J: TRBJ2-7
DNA: TGTGCCACCGCCATCGAGGGAGTGGCGAGGAAGCAGTACTTC
CDR3: CATAIEGVARKQYF

D: TRBD2
V: TRBV30
size: -
J: TRBJ2-7
DNA: TGTGCCTGGAGTGGCGGGAGGTTCTACGAGCAGTACTTC
CDR3: CAWSGGRFYEQYF

D: TRBD1
V: TRBV24-1
size: -
J: TRBJ2-7
DNA: TGTGCCACCAGTGGGGGACAGGGTTTCTACGAGCAGTACTTC
CDR3: CATSGGQGFYEQYF

D: TRBD1
V: TRBV9
size: once
J: TRBJ2-7
DNA: TGTGCCAGCAGCCCAGGCGGGACAGGGTACTACGAGCAGTACTTC
CDR3: CASSPGGTGYYEQYF

D: -
V: TRBV7-3
size: -
J: TRBJ2-7
DNA: TGTGCCAGCAGCTTATCGGCAGGGTCTCGGGAGCAGTACTTC
CDR3: CASSLSAGSREQYF

D: -
V: TRBV4-1
size: -
J: TRBJ1-2
DNA: TGCGCCAGCAGCCTATCCGACAGGCCTAACTATGGCTACACCTTC
CDR3: CASSLSDRPNYGYTF

D: -
V: TRBV19
size: -
J: TRBJ2-1
DNA: TGTGCCAGTAGTTCCGGGACATACTACAATGAGCAGTTCTTC
CDR3: CASSSGTYYNEQFF

D: -
V: TRBV27
size: -
J: TRBJ1-6
DNA: TGTGCCAGCAGTTTCCCAGGGTCACCCCTCCACTTT
CDR3: CASSFPGSPLHF

D: -
V: TRBV28
size: -
J: TRBJ2-1
DNA: TGTGCCAGCAGTTTACCGGGTAATGAGCAGTTCTTC
CDR3: CASSLPGNEQFF

D: -
V: TRBV27
size: -
J: TRBJ2-7
DNA: TGTGCCAGCAGTCCAGGGTCCGCCTACGAGCAGTACTTC
CDR3: CASSPGSAYEQYF

D: TRBD2
V: TRBV5-3
size: -
J: TRBJ2-6
DNA: TGTGCCAGAAGCTTGGTGTTAGCGGGCCCCTCTGGGGCCAACGTCCTGACTTTC
CDR3: CARSLVLAGPSGANVLTF

D: TRBD1
V: TRBV10-3
size: -
J: TRBJ1-2
DNA: TGTGCCATCAGTGAGTCGGCCTCAGGGGGCTATGGCTACACCTTC
CDR3: CAISESASGGYGYTF

D: TRBD1
V: TRBV29-1
size: -
J: TRBJ1-2
DNA: TGCAGCGGAACCTCCGGGACAGGGAACTATGGCTACACCTTC
CDR3: CSGTSGTGNYGYTF

D: TRBD1
V: TRBV19
size: -
J: TRBJ1-5
DNA: TGTGCCAGTAGTAAGGACAGGAGGGGCCCTAGGGAACAGCCCCAGCATTTT
CDR3: CASSKDRRGPREQPQHF

D: TRBD1
V: TRBV30
size: -
J: TRBJ1-4
DNA: TGTGCCTGGAGTGGAGACAGGGTCAATGAAAAACTGTTTTTT
CDR3: CAWSGDRVNEKLFF

D: -
V: TRBV7-3
size: few
J: TRBJ2-3
DNA: TGTGCCAGCAGCCCCCAGGGAACGGGCACAGATACGCAGTATTTT
CDR3: CASSPQGTGTDTQYF

D: -
V: TRBV5-1
size: -
J: TRBJ2-3
DNA: TGCGCCAGCAGCTTAAGTACTAGCACAGATACGCAGTATTTT
CDR3: CASSLSTSTDTQYF

D: -
V: TRBV30
size: -
J: TRBJ1-2
DNA: TGTGCCTGGAGTGTAACCGGGGATAACTATGGCTACACCTTC
CDR3: CAWSVTGDNYGYTF

D: TRBD2
V: TRBV6-2/TRBV6-3
size: -
J: TRBJ2-1
DNA: TGTGCCAGCAGTCGTATAGCGGGGAACTCCTACAATGAGCAGTTCTTC
CDR3: CASSRIAGNSYNEQFF

D: -
V: TRBV20-1
size: -
J: TRBJ1-2
DNA: TGCAGTGCTAGTTCTACCTACTATGGCTACACCTTC
CDR3: CSASSTYYGYTF

D: -
V: TRBV7-3
size: -
J: TRBJ1-6
DNA: TGTGCCAGCAGCTTGGGCACTTATAATTCACCCCTCCACTTT
CDR3: CASSLGTYNSPLHF

D: -
V: TRBV7-2
size: -
J: TRBJ1-6
DNA: TGTGCCAGCAGCTTAGCCTTTCGAGACAGAGCTAATTCACCCCTCCACTTT
CDR3: CASSLAFRDRANSPLHF

D: -
V: TRBV7-2
size: few
J: TRBJ1-4
DNA: TGTGCCAGCAGCTTAGGGGGAGGTGGCTCGGAAAAACTGTTTTTT
CDR3: CASSLGGGGSEKLFF

D: -
V: TRBV19
size: -
J: TRBJ2-5
DNA: TGTGCCAGTGCCAACTCGGGGGTACAAGAGACCCAGTACTTC
CDR3: CASANSGVQETQYF

D: -
V: TRBV4-1
size: -
J: TRBJ1-1
DNA: TGCGCCAGCAGCCAACCGCAGGGGAACACTGAAGCTTTCTTT
CDR3: CASSQPQGNTEAFF

D: TRBD2
V: TRBV27
size: -
J: TRBJ2-5
DNA: TGTGCCAGCAGTTTAGGATTAGGCCTAGCGGGACCCCAAGAGACCCAGTACTTC
CDR3: CASSLGLGLAGPQETQYF

D: -
V: TRBV12-3/TRBV12-4
size: -
J: TRBJ2-5
DNA: TGTGCCAGCAGTTTGCTACGTTTTGTGACCCAGTACTTC
CDR3: CASSLLRFVTQYF

D: TRBD2
V: TRBV19
size: -
J: TRBJ2-6
DNA: TGTGCCAGTAGTATCGGGGGGAGCTCTGGGGCCAACGTCCTGACTTTC
CDR3: CASSIGGSSGANVLTF

D: TRBD1
V: TRBV25-1
size: -
J: TRBJ1-2
DNA: TGTGCCAGCAGTGAATCCGAATGGGGGACAGAGACGTATGGCTACACCTTC
CDR3: CASSESEWGTETYGYTF

D: -
V: TRBV21-1
size: once
J: TRBJ2-7
DNA: TGTGCCAGCAGCAAGGGAGAACAGGGTTCCTACGAGCAGTACTTC
CDR3: CASSKGEQGSYEQYF

D: -
V: TRBV18
size: few
J: TRBJ2-7
DNA: TGTGCCAGCTCACCACGCGCGGACTCCTACGAGCAGTACTTC
CDR3: CASSPRADSYEQYF

D: -
V: TRBV10-1
size: -
J: TRBJ1-1
DNA: TGCGCCAGCAGAGATGGTAACCGGGAGGGCACTGAAGCTTTCTTT
CDR3: CASRDGNREGTEAFF

D: TRBD2
V: TRBV7-8
size: -
J: TRBJ2-1
DNA: TGTGCCAGCAGCTTAGCGCTCGCTAGCGGGGTATACAATGAGCAGTTCTTC
CDR3: CASSLALASGVYNEQFF

D: -
V: TRBV5-5
size: -
J: TRBJ2-2
DNA: TGTGCCAGCAGCCCGGGGGTGTTGCGGGAGCTGTTTTTT
CDR3: CASSPGVLRELFF

D: TRBD1
V: TRBV30
size: once
J: TRBJ2-7
DNA: TGTGCCTGGAGTGTTGCGACAGGGAGCTCCTACGAGCAGTACTTC
CDR3: CAWSVATGSSYEQYF

D: -
V: TRBV28
size: -
J: TRBJ2-1
DNA: TGTGCCAGCAGCGACAGTTACAATGAGCAGTTCTTC
CDR3: CASSDSYNEQFF

D: TRBD1
V: TRBV28
size: -
J: TRBJ2-7
DNA: TGTGCCAGCAGTAACAGGGGGCGTATTTCCTACGAGCAGTACTTC
CDR3: CASSNRGRISYEQYF